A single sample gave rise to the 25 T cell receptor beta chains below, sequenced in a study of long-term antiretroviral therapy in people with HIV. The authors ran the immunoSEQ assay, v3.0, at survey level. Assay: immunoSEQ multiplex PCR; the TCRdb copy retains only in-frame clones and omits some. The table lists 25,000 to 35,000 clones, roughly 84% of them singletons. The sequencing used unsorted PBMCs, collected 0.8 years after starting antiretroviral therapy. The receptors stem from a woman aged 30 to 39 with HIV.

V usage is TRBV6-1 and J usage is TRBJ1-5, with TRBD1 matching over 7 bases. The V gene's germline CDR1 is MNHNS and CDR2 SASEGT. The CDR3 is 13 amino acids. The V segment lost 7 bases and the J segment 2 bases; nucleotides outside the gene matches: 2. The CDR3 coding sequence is TGTGCCAGCACCGGACAGGGCAATCAGCCCCAGCATTTT. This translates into CASTGQGNQPQHF.

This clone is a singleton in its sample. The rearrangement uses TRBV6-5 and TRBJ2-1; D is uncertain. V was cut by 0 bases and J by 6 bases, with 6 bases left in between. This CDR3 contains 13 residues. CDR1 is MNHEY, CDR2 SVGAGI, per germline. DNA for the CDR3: TGTGCCAGCAGTTACTCAGGCAGCAATGAGCAGTTCTTC. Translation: CASSYSGSNEQFF.

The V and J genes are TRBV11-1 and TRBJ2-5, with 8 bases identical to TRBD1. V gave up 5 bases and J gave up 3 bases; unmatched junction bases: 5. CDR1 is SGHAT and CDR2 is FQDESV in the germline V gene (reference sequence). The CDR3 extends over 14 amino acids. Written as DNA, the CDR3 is TGTGCCAGCAGCGAGGACAGGGTAAAAGAGACCCAGTACTTC. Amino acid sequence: CASSEDRVKETQYF.

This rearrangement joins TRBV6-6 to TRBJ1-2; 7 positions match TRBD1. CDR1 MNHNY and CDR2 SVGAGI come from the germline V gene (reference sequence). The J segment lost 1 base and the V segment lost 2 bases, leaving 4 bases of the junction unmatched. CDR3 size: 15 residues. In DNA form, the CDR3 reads TGTGCCAGCAGTTACGGGACAGAAAGTAACTATGGCTACACCTTC. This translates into CASSYGTESNYGYTF.

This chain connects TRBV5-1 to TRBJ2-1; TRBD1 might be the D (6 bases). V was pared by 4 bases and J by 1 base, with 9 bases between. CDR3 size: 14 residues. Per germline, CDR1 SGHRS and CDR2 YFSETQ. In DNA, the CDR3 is TGCGCCAGCAGCATGGGGGCATCCTACAATGAGCAGTTCTTC. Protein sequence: CASSMGASYNEQFF.

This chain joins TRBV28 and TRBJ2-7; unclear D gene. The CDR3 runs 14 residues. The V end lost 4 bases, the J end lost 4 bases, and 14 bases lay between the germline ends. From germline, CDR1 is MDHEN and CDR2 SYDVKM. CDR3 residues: CASSSPVRSYEQYF. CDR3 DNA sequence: TGTGCCAGCAGTTCACCAGTCAGGAGTTACGAGCAGTACTTC. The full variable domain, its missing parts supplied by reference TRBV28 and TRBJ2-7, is DVKVTQSSRYLVKRTGEKVFLECVQDMDHENMFWYRQDPGLGLRLIYFSYDVKMKEKGDIPEGYSVSREKKERFSLILESASTNQTSMYLCASSSPVRSYEQYFGPGTRLTVT.

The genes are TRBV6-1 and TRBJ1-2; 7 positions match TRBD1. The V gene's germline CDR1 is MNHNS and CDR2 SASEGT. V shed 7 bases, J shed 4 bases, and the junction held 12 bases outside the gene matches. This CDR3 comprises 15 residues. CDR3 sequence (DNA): TGTGCCAGCATTACAAGGGGACAGTACATCTATGGCTACACCTTC. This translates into CASITRGQYIYGYTF.

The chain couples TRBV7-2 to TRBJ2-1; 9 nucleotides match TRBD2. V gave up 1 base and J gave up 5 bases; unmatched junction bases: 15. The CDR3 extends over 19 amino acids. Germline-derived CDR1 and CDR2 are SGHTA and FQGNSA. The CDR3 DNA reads TGTGCCAGCAGCTTAGGCTGGTTGGAGGTAGGCGGGGGGGACAATGAGCAGTTCTTC. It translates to CASSLGWLEVGGGDNEQFF.

This chain's CDR3 is CASSWGGAKLNEKLFF. The CDR3 DNA is TGTGCCAGCAGCTGGGGGGGGGCGAAGTTAAATGAAAAACTGTTTTTT. V usage is TRBV28 and J usage is TRBJ1-4; D might be TRBD1 (6 bases). This CDR3 is 16 amino acids long. V lost 6 bases, J lost 5 bases, and 19 bases lay in between. Germline lookup yields CDR1 MDHEN and CDR2 SYDVKM. Full variable domain (outside the CDR3, taken from reference TRBV28 and TRBJ1-4): DVKVTQSSRYLVKRTGEKVFLECVQDMDHENMFWYRQDPGLGLRLIYFSYDVKMKEKGDIPEGYSVSREKKERFSLILESASTNQTSMYLCASSWGGAKLNEKLFFGSGTQLSVL.

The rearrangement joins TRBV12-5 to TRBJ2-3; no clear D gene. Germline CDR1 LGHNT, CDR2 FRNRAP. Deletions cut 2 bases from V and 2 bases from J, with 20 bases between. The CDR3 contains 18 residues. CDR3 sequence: CASGLRPLGGVFTDTQYF. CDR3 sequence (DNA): TGTGCTAGTGGTTTGAGGCCTTTAGGTGGGGTGTTCACAGATACGCAGTATTTT.

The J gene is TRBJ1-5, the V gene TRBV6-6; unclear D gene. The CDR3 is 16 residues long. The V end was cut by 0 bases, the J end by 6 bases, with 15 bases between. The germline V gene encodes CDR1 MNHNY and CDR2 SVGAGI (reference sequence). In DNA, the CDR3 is TGTGCCAGCAGTTACTCACCCCAATTTGACGTTCAGCCCCAGCATTTT. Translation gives CASSYSPQFDVQPQHF.

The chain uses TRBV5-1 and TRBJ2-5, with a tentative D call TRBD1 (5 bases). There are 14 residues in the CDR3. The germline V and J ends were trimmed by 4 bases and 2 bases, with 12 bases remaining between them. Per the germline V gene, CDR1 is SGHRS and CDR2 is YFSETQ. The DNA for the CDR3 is TGCGCCAGCAGCGCGACAGTCACGCAAGAGACCCAGTACTTC. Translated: CASSATVTQETQYF.

The CDR3 spells CASSTGTRGNQPQHF. The DNA for the CDR3 is TGTGCCAGCAGTACAGGGACCCGAGGCAATCAGCCCCAGCATTTT. The V gene is TRBV6-5, the J gene TRBJ1-5, with D possibly being TRBD1 (6 bases). Trimming took 5 bases from V and 2 from J, leaving 13 bases between them. Germline V gene lookup returns CDR1 MNHEY and CDR2 SVGAGI. This CDR3 is built from 15 residues.

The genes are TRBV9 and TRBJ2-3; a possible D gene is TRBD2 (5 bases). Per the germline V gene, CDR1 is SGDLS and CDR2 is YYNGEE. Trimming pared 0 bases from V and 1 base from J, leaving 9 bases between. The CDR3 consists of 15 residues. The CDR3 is CASSVGAGRTDTQYF. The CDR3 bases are TGTGCCAGCAGCGTAGGTGCGGGTCGCACAGATACGCAGTATTTT.

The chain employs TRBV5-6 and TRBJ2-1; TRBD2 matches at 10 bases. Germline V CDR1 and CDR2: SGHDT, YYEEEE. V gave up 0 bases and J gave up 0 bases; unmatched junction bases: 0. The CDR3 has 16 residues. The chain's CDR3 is CASSLVAGGSYNEQFF. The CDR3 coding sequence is TGTGCCAGCAGCTTGGTAGCGGGAGGCTCCTACAATGAGCAGTTCTTC. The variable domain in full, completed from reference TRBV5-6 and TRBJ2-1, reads DAGVTQSPTHLIKTRGQQVTLRCSPKSGHDTVSWYQQALGQGPQFIFQYYEEEERQRGNFPDRFSGHQFPNYSSELNVNALLLGDSALYLCASSLVAGGSYNEQFFGPGTRLTVL.

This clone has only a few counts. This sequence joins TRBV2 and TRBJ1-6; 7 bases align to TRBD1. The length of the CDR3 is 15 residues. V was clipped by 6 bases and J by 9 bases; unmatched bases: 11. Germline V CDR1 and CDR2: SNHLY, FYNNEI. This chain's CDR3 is CASSRQGSDGSPLHF. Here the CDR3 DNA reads TGTGCCAGCAGCCGACAGGGAAGTGATGGTTCACCCCTCCACTTT. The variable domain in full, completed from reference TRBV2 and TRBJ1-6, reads EPEVTQTPSHQVTQMGQEVILRCVPISNHLYFYWYRQILGQKVEFLVSFYNNEISEKSEIFDDQFSVERPDGSNFTLKIRSTKLEDSAMYFCASSRQGSDGSPLHFGNGTRLTVT.

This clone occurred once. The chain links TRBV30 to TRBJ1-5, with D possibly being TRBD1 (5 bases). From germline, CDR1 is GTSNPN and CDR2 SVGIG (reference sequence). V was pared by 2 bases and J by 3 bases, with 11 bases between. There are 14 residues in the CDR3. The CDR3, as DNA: TGTGCCTGGAGTATTGACAGCCACAATCAGCCCCAGCATTTT. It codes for CAWSIDSHNQPQHF. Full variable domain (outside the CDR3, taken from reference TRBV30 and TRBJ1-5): SQTIHQWPATLVQPVGSPLSLECTVEGTSNPNLYWYRQAAGRGLQLLFYSVGIGQISSEVPQNLSASRPQDRQFILSSKKLLLSDSGFYLCAWSIDSHNQPQHFGDGTRLSIL.

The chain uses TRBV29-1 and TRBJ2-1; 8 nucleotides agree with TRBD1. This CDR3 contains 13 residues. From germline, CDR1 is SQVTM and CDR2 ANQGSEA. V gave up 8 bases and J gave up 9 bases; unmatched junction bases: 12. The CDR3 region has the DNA TGCAGCACCAGGACAGGGTTCAATGGTGAGCAGTTCTTC. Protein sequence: CSTRTGFNGEQFF.

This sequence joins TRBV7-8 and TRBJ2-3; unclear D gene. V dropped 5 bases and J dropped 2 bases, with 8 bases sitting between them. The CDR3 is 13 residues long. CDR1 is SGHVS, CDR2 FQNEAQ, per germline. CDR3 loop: CASSELATDTQYF. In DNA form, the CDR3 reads TGTGCCAGCAGCGAACTCGCCACAGATACGCAGTATTTT.

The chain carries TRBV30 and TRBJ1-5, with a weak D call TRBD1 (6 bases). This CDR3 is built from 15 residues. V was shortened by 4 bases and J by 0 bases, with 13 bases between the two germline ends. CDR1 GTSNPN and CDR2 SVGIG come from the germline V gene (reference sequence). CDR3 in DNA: TGTGCCTGGAAACGTTCAGGGGTTAGCAATCAGCCCCAGCATTTT. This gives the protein CAWKRSGVSNQPQHF.

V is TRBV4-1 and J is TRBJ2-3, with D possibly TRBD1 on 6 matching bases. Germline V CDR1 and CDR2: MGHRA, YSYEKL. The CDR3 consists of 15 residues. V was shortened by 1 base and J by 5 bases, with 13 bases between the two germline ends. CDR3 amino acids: CASSQGGQGLDTQYF. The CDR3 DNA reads TGCGCCAGCAGCCAAGGAGGTCAGGGGTTAGATACGCAGTATTTT.

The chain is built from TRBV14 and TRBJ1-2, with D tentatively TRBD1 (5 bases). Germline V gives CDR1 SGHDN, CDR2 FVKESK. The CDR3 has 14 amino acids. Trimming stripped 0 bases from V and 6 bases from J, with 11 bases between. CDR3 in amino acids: CASSQDRALDGYTF. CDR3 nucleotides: TGTGCCAGCAGCCAAGACAGGGCCTTGGATGGCTACACCTTC.

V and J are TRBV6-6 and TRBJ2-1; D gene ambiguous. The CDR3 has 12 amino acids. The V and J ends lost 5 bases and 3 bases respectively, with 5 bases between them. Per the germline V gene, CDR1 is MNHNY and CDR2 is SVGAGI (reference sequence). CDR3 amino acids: CASSSYYNEQFF. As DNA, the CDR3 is TGTGCCAGCAGTAGCTACTACAATGAGCAGTTCTTC.

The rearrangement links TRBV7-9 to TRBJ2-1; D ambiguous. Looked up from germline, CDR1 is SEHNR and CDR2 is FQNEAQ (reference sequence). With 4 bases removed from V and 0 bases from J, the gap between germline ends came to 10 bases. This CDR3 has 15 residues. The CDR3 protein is CASSWWTDSYNEQFF. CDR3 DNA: TGTGCCAGCAGCTGGTGGACGGACTCCTACAATGAGCAGTTCTTC.

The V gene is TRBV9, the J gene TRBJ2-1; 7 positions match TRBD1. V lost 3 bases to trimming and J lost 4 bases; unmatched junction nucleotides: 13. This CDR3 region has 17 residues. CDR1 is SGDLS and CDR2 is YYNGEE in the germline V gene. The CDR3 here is CASSGGDSPYFYNEQFF. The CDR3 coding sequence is TGTGCCAGCAGCGGAGGGGACAGCCCATACTTTTACAATGAGCAGTTCTTC.